This TCR beta chain was sequenced during a study of metastatic and nonmetastatic thyroid tumors. At the level of the study: Repertoire data that came from the blood and tumor or nodule tissue of malignant and benign thyroid patients were compared.

Per the authors' pipeline: CDR3 was compared across clinicopathological groups, and the resulting differences were used to build a distant-metastasis classifier for papillary thyroid cancer. Via MiXCR, TCRdb re-called the PCR reads. Clone size and V and J calls follow TCRdb, not the original study. The sample comprises 39,000 or so clones, over 40% of which are singletons, and less than 25% rests with the top ten. Treatment of any kind had been given to no patient before thyroid surgery. Whole-study results and caveats: It was reportedly found that TCR beta diversity was significantly higher in malignant thyroid tumors than in benign nodules, a difference seen in both blood and tumor samples.

This clone was counted ten times or more. Antigen specificity is unknown. Germline V gene lookup returns CDR1 SQVTM and CDR2 ANQGSEA. J lost 8 bases, V lost 6 bases, and 5 bases had no gene match. CDR3 length: 12 residues. The specimen sequenced was tumor tissue. This TCR derives from a male donor with papillary thyroid cancer or a benign thyroid nodule (not recorded which). Some clones in this sample may be carry-over from other donors' samples. The V call is TRBV29-1, the J call TRBJ2-1; TRBD1 matches 9 bases. The CDR3 protein is CSVRQGGDEQFF. The CDR3 DNA is TGCAGCGTCCGACAGGGGGGGGATGAGCAGTTCTTC.